The T cell receptor (beta chain) described here comes from a study of response to subunit inactivated influenza vaccine. Trimming cost V 6 bases and J 0 bases; bases outside gene matches: 8. This CDR3 comprises 17 residues. Study-wide results and limits: The authors offered the suggestion that each seasonal influenza vaccination recruits few new T cells.

TCRdb ran MiXCR on the RT-PCR reads and lists one entry per CDR3 protein. This table holds about 480,000 distinct CDR3 sequences, 9.5% to 13% found once. This clonotype appeared a few times. What it recognizes is unknown. The V gene is TRBV12-3 or TRBV12-4, the J gene TRBJ2-6; TRBD1 matches 7 bases. This material consisted of PBMCs from blood, taken 35 to 45 days after vaccination. This TCR was recovered from a man aged 45-65 years who received an inactivated influenza vaccine. The CDR3 sequence is CASSWTGSNSGANVLTF. CDR3 nucleotides: TGTGCCAGCAGCTGGACAGGCAGTAACTCTGGGGCCAACGTCCTGACTTTC.